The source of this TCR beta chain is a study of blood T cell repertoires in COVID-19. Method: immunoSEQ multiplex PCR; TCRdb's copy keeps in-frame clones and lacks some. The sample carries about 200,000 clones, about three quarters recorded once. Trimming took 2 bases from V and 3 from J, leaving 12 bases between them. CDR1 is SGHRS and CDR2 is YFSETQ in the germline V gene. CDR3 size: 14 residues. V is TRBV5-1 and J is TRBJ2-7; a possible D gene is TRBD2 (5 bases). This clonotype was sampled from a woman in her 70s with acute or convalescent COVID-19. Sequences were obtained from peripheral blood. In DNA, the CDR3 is TGCGCCAGCAGCTTTATCCAGAGGGACTACGAGCAGTACTTC. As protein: CASSFIQRDYEQYF.